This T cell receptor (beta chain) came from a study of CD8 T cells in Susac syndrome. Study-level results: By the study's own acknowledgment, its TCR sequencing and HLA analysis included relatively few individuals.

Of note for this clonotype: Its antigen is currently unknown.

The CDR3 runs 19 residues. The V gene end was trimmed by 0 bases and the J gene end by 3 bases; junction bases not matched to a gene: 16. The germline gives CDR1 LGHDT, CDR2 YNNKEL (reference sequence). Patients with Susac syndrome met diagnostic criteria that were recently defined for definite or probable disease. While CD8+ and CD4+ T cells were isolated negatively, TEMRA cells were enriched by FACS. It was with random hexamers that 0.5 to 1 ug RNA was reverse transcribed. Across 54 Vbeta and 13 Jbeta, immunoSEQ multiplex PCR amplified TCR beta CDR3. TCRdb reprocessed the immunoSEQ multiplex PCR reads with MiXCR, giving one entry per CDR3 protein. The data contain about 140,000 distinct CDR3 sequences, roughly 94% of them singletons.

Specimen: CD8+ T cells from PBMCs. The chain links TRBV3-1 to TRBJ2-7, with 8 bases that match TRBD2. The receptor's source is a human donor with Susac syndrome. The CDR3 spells CASSQEATTGAGDDYEQYF. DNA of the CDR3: TGTGCCAGCAGCCAAGAGGCAACAACTGGAGCGGGAGATGACTACGAGCAGTACTTC.